A selection of T cell receptor beta chains follows, all from one sample in a study of cytomegalovirus exposure and HLA in healthy donors. Sequencing used immunoSEQ multiplex PCR; TCRdb keeps in-frame clones, though not all of them. Among roughly 200,000 clones listed, roughly nine tenths were seen once. The sample taken for sequencing was PBMCs. These receptors originate from a man aged 30 to 39 in good health and CMV-seropositive. Each CDR3 is given with its conserved first and last residue.

>14|TRBV7-8
CASSLARGNQPQHF
>12|TRBV19
CASRTRDSEQYF
>17|TRBV7-2
CASSSFPRGNKGTEAFF
>14|TRBV19
CASQQVSGANVLTF
>14|TRBV9
CASTRGWTEETQYF
>16|TRBV6-5
CASSYSSTGPGQPQHF
>11|TRBV19
CASSIGQIQYF
>15|TRBV11-3
CASSPRLADCNEQFF
>12|TRBV7-2
CASSFRGVEQFF
>15|TRBV5-1
CASSQGQGTLYEQYF
>17|TRBV4-3
CASSQRTEPATNEKLFF
>16|TRBV5-1
CASSLVGSGGTDTQYF
>15|TRBV29-1
CSVGLAGARTDTQYF
>19|TRBV5-1
CASRATGTTPPQSYNEQFF